The text below deals with one T cell receptor beta chain. The data were taken from a study of blood T cell repertoires in COVID-19. Germline CDR1 SGHTA, CDR2 FQGNSA. V shed 1 base and J 5 bases; nucleotides not matched to a gene: 8. This CDR3 contains 17 residues. As handled by the study authors: The authors estimated nucleated cell counts from reference gene primer amplification. Clones were sequenced by immunoSEQ multiplex PCR, and TCRdb holds only the in-frame ones, with some missing. Clone size and V and J calls were adopted from that table, with D and trimming inferred from the DNA. The table shows 150,000 or so clones, with approximately 84% occurring only once. All enrollees were roughly 18 to 95 years old and from roughly 26 US areas.

The sequenced material came from PBMCs or T cells enriched from blood (not recorded which). The sequence was obtained from a man aged 50 or older who had recovered from COVID-19. V and J are TRBV7-2 and TRBJ2-5, with TRBD2 matching over 12 bases. DNA of the CDR3: TGTGCCAGCAGCTTAGGGCTAGCGGGGGGGCCAGGGGAGACCCAGTACTTC. It is translated as CASSLGLAGGPGETQYF.